This entry lists 15 T cell receptor beta chains sequenced from one sample in a study of cytomegalovirus exposure and HLA in healthy donors. Primers for the PCR totalled 60 Vbeta and 13 Jbeta. The method was immunoSEQ multiplex PCR; TCRdb's version includes in-frame clones alone and lacks a portion of them. The sample includes approximately 170,000 clones, roughly four fifths seen only once; the top ten take around 3.2%. What was sequenced was PBMCs. All receptors derive from a woman aged 25 to 39 in good health and CMV-seropositive.

The CDR3 loop reads CASRTTGGYTDTQYF. Written as DNA, the CDR3 is TGTGCCAGCAGGACGACAGGGGGTTACACAGATACGCAGTATTTT. V is TRBV7-2 and J is TRBJ2-3; TRBD1 agrees at 9 bases. Losses at the gene ends were 6 bases for V and 2 bases for J; bases not matched to a gene: 6. There are 15 residues in the CDR3. Germline V gene sequence: CDR1 SGHTA, CDR2 FQGNSA.

The rearrangement uses TRBV27 and TRBJ2-1, with TRBD2 identical over 7 bases. This CDR3 comprises 15 residues. Germline values: CDR1 MNHEY, CDR2 SMNVEV (reference sequence). Trimming at V came to 8 bases and at J to 5 bases, leaving 12 bases not matched to a gene. The chain's CDR3 is CASGPLRDYHNEQFF. Here the CDR3 DNA reads TGTGCCAGCGGACCATTGAGGGACTACCACAATGAGCAGTTCTTC.

The V and J genes are TRBV27 and TRBJ2-1, with TRBD2 as a possible D gene (6 bases). The CDR3 spans 15 residues. Trimming shortened V by 4 bases and J by 6 bases, and 16 bases separated the two germline ends. Germline CDR1 and CDR2: MNHEY and SMNVEV (reference sequence). This CDR3 reads CASSYSDGRFNEQFF. CDR3 nucleotides: TGTGCCAGCAGTTACTCAGACGGGAGATTCAATGAGCAGTTCTTC.

This clone has more than one count but fewer than ten. The chain joins TRBV19 to TRBJ2-7, with 9 positions matching TRBD2. The ends lost 2 bases at V and 0 bases at J; junction bases unmatched: 2. The CDR3 runs to 15 residues. Germline CDR1 is LNHDA and CDR2 is SQIVND (reference sequence). As DNA, the CDR3 is TGTGCCAGTAGTATAAAAGCGGGAGGCTCCTACGAGCAGTACTTC. This encodes CASSIKAGGSYEQYF.

The V gene is TRBV28, the J gene TRBJ2-3; 9 bases are a match to TRBD2. CDR1 MDHEN and CDR2 SYDVKM come from the germline V gene. V was clipped by 5 bases and J by 3 bases; unmatched bases: 12. This CDR3 is 17 amino acids long. Written as DNA, the CDR3 is TGTGCCAGCAGTCCTTCCGGCCTAGCGGGATCAACAGATACGCAGTATTTT. Translated: CASSPSGLAGSTDTQYF.

This sequence joins TRBV6-6 and TRBJ2-2; TRBD1 might be the D (6 bases). Germline CDR1 MNHNY, CDR2 SVGAGI (reference sequence). The CDR3 covers 13 residues. Trimming pared 6 bases from V and 5 bases from J, leaving 10 bases between. As DNA, the CDR3 is TGTGCCAGCAGAAGCAGGGGTACCGGGGAGCTGTTTTTT. Translating gives CASRSRGTGELFF.

This sequence joins TRBV6-5 and TRBJ1-2; TRBD1 matches at 9 bases. The germline V gene has CDR1 MNHEY and CDR2 SVGAGI. This CDR3 is built from 13 residues. The V and J ends lost 6 bases and 2 bases, in that order; junction bases with no gene match: 1. CDR3 region: CASRGTGNYGYTF. Written as DNA, the CDR3 is TGTGCCAGCAGGGGGACAGGGAACTATGGCTACACCTTC.

The chain links TRBV9 to TRBJ1-2; the D gene is possibly TRBD1 (6 bases). The CDR3 is 16 residues long. Trimming pared 2 bases from V and 6 bases from J, leaving 20 bases between. CDR1 and CDR2 (germline): SGDLS, YYNGEE. CDR3 sequence reads: CASSVTGGGDLNGYTF. The DNA for the CDR3 is TGTGCCAGCAGCGTGACTGGCGGGGGCGATCTTAATGGCTACACCTTC.

The J gene is TRBJ2-5, the V gene TRBV19, with D perhaps matching TRBD2 (5 bases). V lost 3 bases and J 5 bases, leaving 16 bases between the germline ends. The CDR3 extends over 15 amino acids. CDR1 is LNHDA, CDR2 SQIVND, per germline (reference sequence). The CDR3 DNA reads as TGTGCCAGTAGTATGGTGGCGGGCGCCCTGGAGACCCAGTACTTC. It is translated as CASSMVAGALETQYF.

The chain has TRBV28 and TRBJ1-2; TRBD1 matches 12 bases. Germline CDR1 MDHEN, CDR2 SYDVKM. V dropped 1 base and J dropped 7; count of bases not matched to a gene: 10. The CDR3 spans 17 residues. The CDR3 region is CASSLSGPGQGAGGYTF. Here the CDR3 DNA reads TGTGCCAGCAGTTTATCAGGCCCGGGACAGGGGGCGGGTGGCTACACCTTC.

This clone was observed a few times. The J gene is TRBJ2-1, the V gene TRBV27; maybe TRBD2 (5 bases). CDR3 length: 17 amino acids. The germline CDR1 and CDR2 sequences are MNHEY and SMNVEV (reference sequence). Trimming took off 4 bases at V and 2 bases at J, with 18 bases between the two ends. The CDR3 sequence: CASSSSRWTQAYNEQFF. CDR3 coding DNA: TGTGCCAGCAGTTCCTCCCGTTGGACTCAGGCCTACAATGAGCAGTTCTTC.

This rearrangement joins TRBV6-4 to TRBJ2-6, with D unresolved. The germline gives CDR1 MRHNA, CDR2 SNTAGT. This CDR3 is 15 amino acids long. Between the trimmed V and J ends, which lost 2 bases and 4 bases, there was a span of 9 bases. DNA for the CDR3: TGTGCCAGCAGTGACGAGGCAATGGGGGCCAACGTCCTGACTTTC. It translates to CASSDEAMGANVLTF.

The gene calls are TRBV6-1 and TRBJ2-1; 8 bases are a match to TRBD2. Per the germline V gene, CDR1 is MNHNS and CDR2 is SASEGT. Trimming removed 1 base from V and 10 bases from J; junction bases left unmatched: 12. This CDR3 has 16 amino acids. This CDR3 is CASSEGASGSLREQFF. The CDR3 nucleotides read TGTGCCAGCAGTGAAGGGGCTAGCGGGTCCTTAAGGGAGCAGTTCTTC.

This clone is a singleton in its sample. The rearrangement uses TRBV5-1 and TRBJ2-1, with 10 bases aligning to TRBD2. The junction had 9 bases not matched to a gene; V was cut back by 5 bases and J by 4 bases. The length of the CDR3 is 16 residues. The germline V gene has CDR1 SGHRS and CDR2 YFSETQ. CDR3 in amino acids: CASRGASGSGYNEQFF. Written as DNA, the CDR3 is TGCGCCAGCAGGGGAGCTAGCGGGAGCGGGTACAATGAGCAGTTCTTC.

This chain uses TRBV27 with TRBJ2-7, with D tentatively TRBD2 (6 bases). CDR1 and CDR2 from the germline V gene are MNHEY and SMNVEV (reference sequence). The CDR3 runs to 15 residues. Trimming took off 5 bases at V and 3 bases at J, with 17 bases between the two ends. The CDR3 nucleotides read TGTGCCAGCAGTCCGACTGTCGTGGGAGGCTACGAGCAGTACTTC. Translated, it gives CASSPTVVGGYEQYF.